A single sample gave rise to the 11 T cell receptor beta chains below, sequenced in a study of CD8 T cells in Susac syndrome. It was with random hexamers that roughly 0.5 to 1 ug RNA was reverse transcribed. Each CDR3 protein is one row after TCRdb ran MiXCR on the immunoSEQ multiplex PCR reads. The data hold 180,000 or so distinct CDR3 sequences, with just under 95% observed a single time. The sample comprised CD4+ T cells from PBMCs. All receptors derive from a human donor with Susac syndrome.

This sequence joins TRBV4-2 and TRBJ2-1, with D hard to call. Germline V CDR1 and CDR2: LGHNA, YNFKEQ. The V gene lost 0 bases and the J gene lost 2 bases, with 14 bases spanning the gap. The CDR3 length is 17 residues. The CDR3 loop reads CASSQETRAGTYNEQFF. The CDR3 nucleotides are TGTGCCAGCAGCCAAGAAACGCGAGCTGGCACCTACAATGAGCAGTTCTTC.

This chain joins TRBV24-1 and TRBJ2-1; no firm D call. Germline V CDR1 and CDR2: KGHDR, SFDVKD. This CDR3 has 14 residues. V lost 0 bases to trimming and J lost 7 bases, with 9 bases between them. The CDR3 coding sequence is TGTGCCACCAGTGATTTGCGTGCCGGAAATGAGCAGTTCTTC. Translating gives CATSDLRAGNEQFF.

The chain uses TRBV27 and TRBJ2-3, with 11 bases matching TRBD2. The germline CDR1 and CDR2 sequences are MNHEY and SMNVEV (reference sequence). This CDR3 has 16 amino acids. The trim removed 3 bases at V and 3 bases at J, leaving 5 bases unmatched. CDR3 region: CASSFAGTSGTDTQYF. The DNA for the CDR3 is TGTGCCAGCAGTTTTGCCGGGACTAGCGGTACAGATACGCAGTATTTT.

The chain joins TRBV5-1 to TRBJ2-5; 11 nucleotides line up with TRBD2. The CDR3 is 14 residues long. The trim removed 4 bases at V and 4 bases at J, leaving 3 bases unmatched. Looked up from germline, CDR1 is SGHRS and CDR2 is YFSETQ. CDR3 nucleotides: TGCGCCAGCAGCACCGGGACTAGCGGAGAGACCCAGTACTTC. Its translation is CASSTGTSGETQYF.

This clonotype was detected once. The J gene is TRBJ1-1, the V gene TRBV29-1; D gene uncertain. The CDR3 is made up of 14 amino acids. CDR1 is SQVTM and CDR2 is ANQGSEA in the germline V gene. Trimming pared 2 bases from V and 0 bases from J, leaving 10 bases between. The CDR3 DNA is TGCAGCGTTGAAAGTACCGCGTTGAACACTGAAGCTTTCTTT. Translation: CSVESTALNTEAFF.

The chain has TRBV20-1 and TRBJ2-5, with TRBD2 as a possible D gene (6 bases). The CDR3 loop spans 12 amino acids. CDR1 is DFQATT, CDR2 SNEGSKA, per germline (reference sequence). V was pared by 2 bases and J by 9 bases, with 13 bases between. The CDR3 nucleotides are TGCAGTGCTAGACTGAGGGACTGGGCCCAGTACTTC. Protein sequence: CSARLRDWAQYF.

This chain connects TRBV27 to TRBJ2-4; weak D call: TRBD2 (6 bases). V was cut by 2 bases and J by 3 bases, with 11 bases left in between. The germline V gene has CDR1 MNHEY and CDR2 SMNVEV (reference sequence). The CDR3 runs to 15 residues. The CDR3 DNA reads TGTGCCAGCAGTTTAGGGGGAGGTGGCAAAAACATTCAGTACTTC. Translating it yields CASSLGGGGKNIQYF.

The V and J genes are TRBV29-1 and TRBJ2-3; the D is unclear. V gave up 1 base and J gave up 2 bases, with 7 bases separating them. This CDR3 has 13 residues. The V gene's germline CDR1 is SQVTM and CDR2 ANQGSEA. CDR3 amino acids: CSVEGSYTDTQYF. The CDR3 DNA is TGCAGCGTTGAAGGCAGCTACACAGATACGCAGTATTTT.

The chain uses TRBV18 and TRBJ1-6; 8 bases line up with TRBD1. CDR1 KGHSH and CDR2 LQKENI come from the germline V gene. V dropped 3 bases and J dropped 9; count of bases not matched to a gene: 7. The CDR3 spans 15 residues. The CDR3 bases are TGTGCCAGCTCACCGACTGGACAGGGACGTTCACCCCTCCACTTT. This translates into CASSPTGQGRSPLHF.

The chain has TRBV20-1 and TRBJ1-1; D might be TRBD1 (6 bases). This CDR3 spans 13 amino acids. Germline assignment: CDR1 DFQATT and CDR2 SNEGSKA (reference sequence). The germline V and J ends were trimmed by 6 bases and 0 bases, with 11 bases remaining between them. The CDR3 loop reads CSASDRLNTEAFF. CDR3 nucleotide sequence: TGCAGTGCCTCGGACAGACTGAACACTGAAGCTTTCTTT.

The V call is TRBV29-1, the J call TRBJ2-2; D is unclear. This CDR3 is built from 11 residues. The germline CDR1 and CDR2 sequences are SQVTM and ANQGSEA. V lost 5 bases and J lost 7, with 8 bases in between. The CDR3 DNA follows: TGCAGCGTTCGAAAGAGCGGGGAGCTGTTTTTT. Translating gives CSVRKSGELFF.